Below, one T cell receptor (beta chain) is given with its context. The antigen remains undetermined. The data stem from a study of T cell responses to AZD1222 COVID-19 vaccine. Across the study: Second doses were pooled across both intervals (about 4 or about 12 weeks).

Overall study findings and caveats: Clonal diversity may have been underestimated in mostly white British donors. Seropositive at baseline were only 5 or 6 AZD1222 recipients. Vaccine-associated CD4 TCRs ranged over spike, dominating at 160-218 and 743-854.

Assay: immunoSEQ multiplex PCR; the TCRdb copy retains only in-frame clones and omits some. Of a few hundred thousand clones in the sample, over 85% were seen once. This CDR3 is 12 amino acids long. Trimming stripped 3 bases from V and 5 bases from J, with 11 bases between. Germline V CDR1 and CDR2: DFQATT, SNEGSKA (reference sequence). The chain combines TRBV20-1 with TRBJ2-7, with D unresolved. Source: peripheral blood, taken on day 0 of AZD1222 vaccination. The clonotype comes from an adult in good health. CDR3 region: CSASSQLDEQYF. The CDR3 DNA reads TGCAGTGCTAGTTCTCAATTAGACGAGCAGTACTTC.